This T cell receptor beta chain was found in a study of blood T cell repertoires in COVID-19. For the study at large: COVID-19 samples from acute and convalescent phases originated in the United States, Italy and Spain. In each case, the material was cDNA or gDNA derived from T cells, B-cell-depleted T cells, or PBMCs.

In the authors' workflow: Amplification of reference gene primers provided the estimated nucleated cell counts. Method: immunoSEQ multiplex PCR; TCRdb's copy keeps in-frame clones and lacks some. V, J and clone size are those of that table, while D and trimming were read from the DNA. Among about 490,000 clones listed, approximately 83% were seen once. The V gene's germline CDR1 is KGHSH and CDR2 LQKENI. The CDR3 is 15 amino acids. V lost 5 bases, J lost 3 bases, and 13 bases lay in between. The chain carries TRBV18 and TRBJ1-4; D is uncertain. Specimen: peripheral blood. This receptor was identified in a human donor in a cohort sampled during active COVID-19. CDR3 loop: CASSSQEAPNEKLFF. CDR3 coding DNA: TGTGCCAGCTCATCTCAAGAAGCTCCTAATGAAAAACTGTTTTTT.